The rows below give T cell receptor beta chains drawn from one sample of a study of T-cell reconstitution after alpha-beta-depleted transplantation in children. TCRdb ran MiXCR on the PCR reads and lists one entry per CDR3 protein. The sample includes 450,000 to 600,000 distinct CDR3 sequences, 30% to 35% of them seen just once. The material was PBMCs from the stem cell graft donor, obtained from the stem cell graft. These receptors were taken from a human donor who donated a stem cell graft to a child with aplastic anemia. CDR3s include the opening cysteine and the closing phenylalanine or tryptophan.

v_call: TRBV20-1; j_call: TRBJ2-1; cdr3_aa: CSARAPLAGGPHEQFF
v_call: TRBV5-1; j_call: TRBJ2-3; cdr3_aa: CASRPLDYSLPDTQYF
v_call: TRBV4-3; j_call: TRBJ2-3; cdr3_aa: CASSQDATSGGTDTQYF
v_call: TRBV20-1; j_call: TRBJ2-3; cdr3_aa: CSASLQGSGLRTDTQYF
v_call: TRBV7-2; j_call: TRBJ2-2; cdr3_aa: CASSLQGLRGELFF
v_call: TRBV4-3; j_call: TRBJ2-5; cdr3_aa: CASSQDLLATGGETQYF
v_call: TRBV5-1; j_call: TRBJ2-3; cdr3_aa: CASSLAKGAGSDTQYF
v_call: TRBV6-1; j_call: TRBJ1-1; cdr3_aa: CASTALRGITEAFF
v_call: TRBV28; j_call: TRBJ2-3; cdr3_aa: CASRDTGVSTDTQYF
v_call: TRBV7-8; j_call: TRBJ1-1; cdr3_aa: CASSFSTGAQTEAFF
v_call: TRBV29-1; j_call: TRBJ2-5; cdr3_aa: CSVDRGPETQYF
v_call: TRBV6-1; j_call: TRBJ2-3; cdr3_aa: CASTQRIPTDTQYF
v_call: TRBV6-2/TRBV6-3; j_call: TRBJ2-3; cdr3_aa: CASSYTNLGLAGPSGTQYF
v_call: TRBV7-9; j_call: TRBJ2-3; cdr3_aa: CASSSDRQTDTQYF
v_call: TRBV29-1; j_call: TRBJ2-7; cdr3_aa: CSVKLAGGLYEQYF
v_call: TRBV10-3; j_call: TRBJ2-5; cdr3_aa: CAIKGQGQETQYF
v_call: TRBV6-2/TRBV6-3; j_call: TRBJ1-2; cdr3_aa: CASSYLRTANYGYTF
v_call: TRBV6-2/TRBV6-3; j_call: TRBJ2-5; cdr3_aa: CASSYGDSQQETQYF
v_call: TRBV6-1; j_call: TRBJ1-2; cdr3_aa: CASSETDYYGYTF
v_call: TRBV2; j_call: TRBJ2-7; cdr3_aa: CASSPGGASGYEQYF
v_call: TRBV20-1; j_call: TRBJ2-5; cdr3_aa: CSARASPGLQETQYF
v_call: TRBV20-1; j_call: TRBJ2-7; cdr3_aa: CSARTGQAPYEQYF
v_call: TRBV12-3/TRBV12-4; j_call: TRBJ2-3; cdr3_aa: CASSLGTSGFLF
v_call: TRBV4-3; j_call: TRBJ1-1; cdr3_aa: CASSQPGPGGTEAFF
v_call: TRBV5-6; j_call: TRBJ2-1; cdr3_aa: CASTPDLGTYNEQFF